Following are 23 T cell receptor beta chains from one sample sequenced in a study of beta chain features in type 1 diabetes. Whole-study results and caveats: Type 1 diabetes patients had moderately but significantly shorter TCRB CDR3s in all four CD4+ subsets.

The entirety of the isolated RNA underwent reverse transcription, so expressed TCRB transcripts were sequenced. The method was immunoSEQ multiplex PCR; TCRdb's version includes in-frame clones alone and lacks a portion of them. The repertoire has 680,000 or so clones, roughly 13% of them found once; the top ten carry 0.02% to 0.025%. No antigens are known for them. Sequencing was performed on naive CD4+ T cells from blood. The receptors shown here come from a man aged 18 to 30 with type 1 diabetes.

The DNA of the CDR3 is TGTGCCAGCAGCTTAGCCCGGGACAGAGTATACGAGCAGTACTTC. Amino acids: CASSLARDRVYEQYF. The gene calls are TRBV7-3 and TRBJ2-7; 7 bases match TRBD1. V was clipped by 2 bases and J by 4 bases; unmatched bases: 8. This CDR3 is built from 15 residues. The V gene's germline CDR1 is SGHTA and CDR2 FQGTGA.

The V call is TRBV6-4, the J call TRBJ2-3; D might be TRBD2 (6 bases). The CDR3 runs 13 residues. Trimming shortened V by 6 bases and J by 0 bases, and 7 bases separated the two germline ends. Germline-derived CDR1 and CDR2 are MRHNA and SNTAGT. The CDR3: CASSRGSTDTQYF. Written as DNA, the CDR3 is TGTGCCAGCAGCCGGGGGAGCACAGATACGCAGTATTTT.

This clone has more than one count but fewer than ten. The chain employs TRBV14 and TRBJ1-3, with D uncertain. The V gene's germline CDR1 is SGHDN and CDR2 FVKESK. The CDR3 covers 12 residues. Trimming took 6 bases from V and 2 from J, leaving 5 bases between them. The CDR3 loop reads CASREPGNTIYF. CDR3 nucleotide sequence: TGTGCCAGCAGGGAACCTGGAAACACCATATATTTT.

CDR3 nucleotides: TGTGCCAGCAGTTACCGTCCTGTGGATGGCTACACCTTC. As protein: CASSYRPVDGYTF. The rearrangement uses TRBV6-6 and TRBJ1-2; no clear D. Germline CDR1 and CDR2: MNHNY and SVGAGI (reference sequence). Trimming cost V 2 bases and J 6 bases, with 10 bases left between them. The CDR3 is 13 amino acids.

The chain joins TRBV6-6 to TRBJ2-7, with 7 bases identical to TRBD2. V lost 6 bases, J lost 6 bases, and 8 bases stayed unmatched. The CDR3 spans 13 residues. Germline loops: CDR1 MNHNY, CDR2 SVGAGI (reference sequence). This CDR3 is CASREGGSSEQYF. CDR3 bases: TGTGCCAGCAGGGAGGGAGGGTCGAGCGAGCAGTACTTC.

This clone was counted only a few times. V usage is TRBV4-1 and J usage is TRBJ2-1; the D gene could be TRBD1 or TRBD2 (5 bases each). V lost 2 bases, J lost 6 bases, and 14 bases lay in between. The CDR3 sequence is 15 residues long. Germline V gene lookup returns CDR1 MGHRA and CDR2 YSYEKL. This chain's CDR3 is CASSQWGGGPNEQFF. CDR3 bases: TGCGCCAGCAGCCAATGGGGTGGGGGTCCCAATGAGCAGTTCTTC.

The rearrangement joins TRBV7-9 to TRBJ1-5, with D perhaps TRBD1 (6 bases). V was clipped by 1 base and J by 4 bases, with 11 bases between them. CDR1 is SEHNR and CDR2 is FQNEAQ in the germline V gene (reference sequence). This CDR3 comprises 15 residues. The CDR3 DNA reads as TGTGCCAGCAGCTTAGTGGGGGGCCTGAATCAGCCCCAGCATTTT. Its translation is CASSLVGGLNQPQHF.

This clone was recorded a few times. This chain connects TRBV7-2 to TRBJ2-1; TRBD2 agrees at 12 bases. This CDR3 is 16 amino acids long. V lost 0 bases to trimming and J lost 7 bases; unmatched junction nucleotides: 4. Germline CDR1 and CDR2: SGHTA and FQGNSA. The chain's CDR3 is CASSLAGTSGRNEQFF. CDR3 in DNA: TGTGCCAGCAGCTTAGCCGGGACTAGCGGGCGTAATGAGCAGTTCTTC.

A few counts support this clone. V and J are TRBV7-2 and TRBJ1-5; D not certain. The germline V gene has CDR1 SGHTA and CDR2 FQGNSA. The CDR3 has 14 amino acids. Trimming pared 3 bases from V and 7 bases from J, leaving 13 bases between. The CDR3 loop reads CASSFREGGQPQHF. In DNA, the CDR3 is TGTGCCAGCAGCTTCCGAGAGGGTGGCCAGCCCCAGCATTTT.

This clone was seen more than once but under ten times. The chain recombines TRBV29-1 with TRBJ1-2; a possible D gene is TRBD1 (6 bases). The CDR3 loop spans 13 amino acids. Trimming left V 7 bases short and J 2 bases short, with 14 bases between. Germline V gene lookup returns CDR1 SQVTM and CDR2 ANQGSEA. The CDR3 region has the DNA TGCAGCGGGGCCCGGGGGCAGAACTATGGCTACACCTTC. Translation gives CSGARGQNYGYTF. Based on the CDR3 plus reference TRBV29-1 and TRBJ1-2, the full variable domain is SAVISQKPSRDICQRGTSLTIQCQVDSQVTMMFWYRQQPGQSLTLIATANQGSEATYESGFVIDKFPISRPNLTFSTLTVSNMSPEDSSIYLCSGARGQNYGYTFGSGTRLTVV.

V is TRBV23-1 and J is TRBJ2-7; D possibly matches TRBD1 or TRBD2 (5 bases each). TRBV23-1 counts as an open reading frame of uncertain function. This CDR3 contains 13 residues. V was cut by 3 bases and J by 6 bases, with 12 bases left in between. CDR3: CASSHQRGVEQYF. The DNA of the CDR3 is TGCGCCAGCAGTCATCAGAGAGGGGTCGAGCAGTACTTC.

The chain combines TRBV4-1 with TRBJ1-1; no clear D. This CDR3 region has 14 residues. With 4 bases removed from V and 2 bases from J, the gap between germline ends came to 11 bases. Germline lookup yields CDR1 MGHRA and CDR2 YSYEKL. The CDR3 bases are TGCGCCAGCAGCCGCGTCCAGGAAAACACTGAAGCTTTCTTT. Encoded protein: CASSRVQENTEAFF.

This sequence joins TRBV9 and TRBJ2-5; 7 bases agree with TRBD1. After removal of 1 base from V and 1 base from J, the junction contained 7 bases not matched to a gene. The CDR3 has 16 residues. Per germline, CDR1 SGDLS and CDR2 YYNGEE. The CDR3 loop is CASSVSEGAIQETQYF. The CDR3 DNA sequence: TGTGCCAGCAGCGTAAGCGAGGGGGCCATCCAAGAGACCCAGTACTTC.

V usage is TRBV6-6 and J usage is TRBJ1-1; D is uncertain. V shed 2 bases and J shed 0 bases, with 7 bases lying between them. The CDR3 length is 14 residues. Per germline, CDR1 MNHNY and CDR2 SVGAGI (reference sequence). In DNA, the CDR3 is TGTGCCAGCAGTTACGAAGGGTTGAACACTGAAGCTTTCTTT. Its translation is CASSYEGLNTEAFF.

This clone was observed a few times. The chain links TRBV5-4 to TRBJ1-1; D not certain. The CDR3 has 17 amino acids. In germline, CDR1 is SGHNT, CDR2 YYREEE (reference sequence). Between the trimmed V and J ends, which lost 4 bases and 0 bases, there was a span of 19 bases. CDR3 DNA: TGTGCCAGCAGCCTCCCCAAGGCCGGACCGATGAACACTGAAGCTTTCTTT. Its translation: CASSLPKAGPMNTEAFF.

This clone came up a few times. V is TRBV18 and J is TRBJ2-7; 7 bases map to TRBD2. The J segment lost 4 bases and the V segment lost 3 bases, leaving 6 bases of the junction unmatched. CDR3 length equals 14 residues. Germline CDR1 KGHSH, CDR2 LQKENI. The CDR3 DNA is TGTGCCAGCTCACCGGGGGGGTTCGAGTACGAGCAGTACTTC. This translates into CASSPGGFEYEQYF.

This clone was picked up a small number of times. The chain joins TRBV10-3 to TRBJ2-5; D not resolved. In germline, CDR1 is ENHRY, CDR2 SYGVKD. V was pared by 1 base and J by 4 bases, with 7 bases between. This CDR3 spans 13 amino acids. CDR3 sequence (DNA): TGTGCCATCAGTGAGTTCGGACCAGAGACCCAGTACTTC. Protein: CAISEFGPETQYF.

The J gene is TRBJ1-5, the V gene TRBV5-4; unclear D gene. This CDR3 is 14 amino acids long. Germline V CDR1 and CDR2: SGHNT, YYREEE (reference sequence). Trimming removed 0 bases at V and 2 bases at J, with 6 bases between. Here the CDR3 reads CASSLDPGNQPQHF. The CDR3 bases are TGTGCCAGCAGCTTGGACCCCGGCAATCAGCCCCAGCATTTT.

The chain combines TRBV10-3 with TRBJ2-7; D uncertain. V was clipped by 6 bases and J by 0 bases, with 9 bases between them. CDR1 is ENHRY, CDR2 SYGVKD, per germline. This CDR3 is built from 13 residues. CDR3 amino acids: CAISGSGSYEQYF. CDR3 nucleotide sequence: TGTGCCATCAGCGGCTCCGGCTCCTACGAGCAGTACTTC.

This clone has only a few counts. The chain couples TRBV9 to TRBJ2-3; D uncertain. The CDR3 is 12 amino acids. Per the germline V gene, CDR1 is SGDLS and CDR2 is YYNGEE. V lost 4 bases to trimming and J lost 5 bases, with 8 bases between them. In DNA form, the CDR3 reads TGTGCCAGCAGCCTGGCTATAGATACGCAGTATTTT. The encoded protein is CASSLAIDTQYF.

This clone showed up just a few times. V gene TRBV12-5 combines with J gene TRBJ1-6; D is perhaps TRBD1 (5 bases). V was trimmed by 0 bases and J by 7 bases, leaving 16 bases between them. CDR1 is LGHNT, CDR2 FRNRAP, per germline. This CDR3 has 17 residues. The chain's CDR3 is CASGLVRSSGSNSPLHF. The CDR3 coding sequence is TGTGCTAGTGGTTTGGTACGGTCTTCAGGGTCGAATTCACCCCTCCACTTT.

This clone appeared many times. The rearrangement joins TRBV30 to TRBJ2-2; D is unclear. The ends were cut back, 1 base at V and 4 bases at J, with 1 base in the middle. This CDR3 is 11 amino acids long. Germline V gene lookup returns CDR1 GTSNPN and CDR2 SVGIG (reference sequence). The CDR3 bases are TGTGCCTGGAGTGCCACCGGGGAGCTGTTTTTT. Translated: CAWSATGELFF.

In this sample, this clone turned up a few times. The CDR3 DNA reads as TGTGCCAGCAGAGGCGGGAGAATCACAGATACGCAGTATTTT. Protein sequence: CASRGGRITDTQYF. The chain combines TRBV2 with TRBJ2-3; TRBD2 matches 7 bases. The junction had 5 bases not matched to a gene; V was cut back by 6 bases and J by 2 bases. CDR1 is SNHLY and CDR2 is FYNNEI in the germline V gene. The CDR3 totals 14 residues.